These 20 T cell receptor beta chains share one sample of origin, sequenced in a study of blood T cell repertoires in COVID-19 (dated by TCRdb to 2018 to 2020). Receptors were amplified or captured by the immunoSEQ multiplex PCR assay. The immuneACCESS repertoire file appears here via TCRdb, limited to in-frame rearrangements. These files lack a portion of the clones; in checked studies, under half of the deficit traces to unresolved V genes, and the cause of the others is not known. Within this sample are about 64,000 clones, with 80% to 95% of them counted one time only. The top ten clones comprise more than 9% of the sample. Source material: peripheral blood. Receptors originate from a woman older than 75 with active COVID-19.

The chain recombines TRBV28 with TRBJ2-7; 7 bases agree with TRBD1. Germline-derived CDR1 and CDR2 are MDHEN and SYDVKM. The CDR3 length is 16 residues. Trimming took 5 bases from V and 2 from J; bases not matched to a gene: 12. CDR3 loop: CASSPNRLGTAYEQYV. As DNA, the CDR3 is TGTGCCAGCAGTCCCAACAGACTCGGGACAGCCTACGAGCAGTACGTC.

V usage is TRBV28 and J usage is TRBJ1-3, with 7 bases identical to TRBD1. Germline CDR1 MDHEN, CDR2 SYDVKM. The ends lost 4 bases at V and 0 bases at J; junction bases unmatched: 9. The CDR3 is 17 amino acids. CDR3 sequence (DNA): TGTGCCAGCAGTTCCCCCGGGGCAGGGGGCTCTGGAAACACCATATATTTT. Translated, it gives CASSSPGAGGSGNTIYF.

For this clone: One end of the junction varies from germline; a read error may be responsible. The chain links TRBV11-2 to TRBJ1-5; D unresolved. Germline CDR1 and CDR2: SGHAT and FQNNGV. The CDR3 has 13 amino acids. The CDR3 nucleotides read TGTGCCAGCAGCCTAGACTTCAATCAGCCCCAGCATTTT. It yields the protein CASSLDFNQPQHF.

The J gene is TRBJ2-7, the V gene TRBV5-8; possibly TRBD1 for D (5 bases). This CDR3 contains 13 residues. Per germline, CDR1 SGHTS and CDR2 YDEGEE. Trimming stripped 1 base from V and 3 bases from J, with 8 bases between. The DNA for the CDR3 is TGTGCCAGCAGCTTGCAGGGAATCTACGAGCAGTACTTC. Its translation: CASSLQGIYEQYF.

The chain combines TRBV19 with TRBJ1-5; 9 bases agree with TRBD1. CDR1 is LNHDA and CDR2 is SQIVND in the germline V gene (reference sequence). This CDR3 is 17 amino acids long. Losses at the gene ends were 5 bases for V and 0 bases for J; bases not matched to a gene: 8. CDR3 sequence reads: CASSLTGGAVSNQPQHF. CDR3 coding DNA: TGTGCCAGTAGTTTGACAGGGGGGGCAGTTAGCAATCAGCCCCAGCATTTT.

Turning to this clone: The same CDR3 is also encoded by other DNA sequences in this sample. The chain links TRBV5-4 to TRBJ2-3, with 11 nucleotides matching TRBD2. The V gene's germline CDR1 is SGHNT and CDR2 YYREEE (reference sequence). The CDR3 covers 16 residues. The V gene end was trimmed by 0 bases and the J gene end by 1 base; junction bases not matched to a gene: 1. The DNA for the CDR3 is TGTGCCAGCAGCTTGGTAGCGGGAGGGGGCACAGATACGCAGTATTTT. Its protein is CASSLVAGGGTDTQYF.

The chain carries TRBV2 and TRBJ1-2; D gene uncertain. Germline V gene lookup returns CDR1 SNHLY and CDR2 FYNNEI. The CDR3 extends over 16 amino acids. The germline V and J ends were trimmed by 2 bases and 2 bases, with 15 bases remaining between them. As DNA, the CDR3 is TGTGCCAGCAGTGAATCGCGGGCAGCGGGGAACTATGGCTACACCTTC. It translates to CASSESRAAGNYGYTF.

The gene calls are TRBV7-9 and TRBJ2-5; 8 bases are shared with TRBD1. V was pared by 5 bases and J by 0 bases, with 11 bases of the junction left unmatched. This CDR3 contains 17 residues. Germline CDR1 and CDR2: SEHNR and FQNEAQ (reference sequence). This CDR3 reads CASSNGQGVRYQETQYF. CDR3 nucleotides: TGTGCCAGCAGCAACGGACAGGGAGTTCGGTACCAAGAGACCCAGTACTTC.

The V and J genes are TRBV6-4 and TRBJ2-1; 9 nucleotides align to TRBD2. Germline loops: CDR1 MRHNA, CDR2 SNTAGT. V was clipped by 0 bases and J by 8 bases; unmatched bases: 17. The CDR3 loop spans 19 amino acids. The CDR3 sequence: CASSDSGGGANSVEDEQFF. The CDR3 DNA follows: TGTGCCAGCAGTGACTCGGGCGGGGGGGCAAATTCGGTTGAGGATGAGCAGTTCTTC.

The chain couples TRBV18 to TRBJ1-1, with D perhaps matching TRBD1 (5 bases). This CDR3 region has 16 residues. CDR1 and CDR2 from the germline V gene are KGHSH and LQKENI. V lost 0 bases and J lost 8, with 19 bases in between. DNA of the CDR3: TGTGCCAGCTCACCACCTCGCTTTTTGGAAACAGGAGAAGCTTTCTTT. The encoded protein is CASSPPRFLETGEAFF.

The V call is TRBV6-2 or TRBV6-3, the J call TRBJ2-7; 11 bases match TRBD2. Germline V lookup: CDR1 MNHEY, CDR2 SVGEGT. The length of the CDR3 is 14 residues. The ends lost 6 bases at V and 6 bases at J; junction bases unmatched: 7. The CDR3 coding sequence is TGTGCCAGCAGCTCTAGCGGGAGGACCGGCGAGCAGTACTTC. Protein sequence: CASSSSGRTGEQYF.

The CDR3 loop is CASSRDRSTDTQYF. The CDR3 bases are TGTGCCAGCAGTCGGGACAGAAGCACAGATACGCAGTATTTT. V is TRBV2 and J is TRBJ2-3; the match to TRBD1 covers 7 bases. This CDR3 spans 14 amino acids. V lost 5 bases to trimming and J lost 0 bases; unmatched junction nucleotides: 2. Germline CDR1 SNHLY, CDR2 FYNNEI.

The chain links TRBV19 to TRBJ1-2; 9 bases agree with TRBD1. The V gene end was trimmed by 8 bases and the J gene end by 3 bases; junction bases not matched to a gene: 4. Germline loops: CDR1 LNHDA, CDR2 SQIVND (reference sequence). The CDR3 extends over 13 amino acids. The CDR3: CASLDRGDYGYTF. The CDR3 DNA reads TGTGCCAGTCTAGACAGGGGGGACTATGGCTACACCTTC.

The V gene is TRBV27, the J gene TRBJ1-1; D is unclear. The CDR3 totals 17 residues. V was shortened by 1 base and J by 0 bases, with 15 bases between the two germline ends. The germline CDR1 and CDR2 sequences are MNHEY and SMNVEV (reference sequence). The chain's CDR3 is CASSLLSRDGVNTEAFF. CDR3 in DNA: TGTGCCAGCAGTTTATTGTCCCGCGACGGAGTGAACACTGAAGCTTTCTTT.

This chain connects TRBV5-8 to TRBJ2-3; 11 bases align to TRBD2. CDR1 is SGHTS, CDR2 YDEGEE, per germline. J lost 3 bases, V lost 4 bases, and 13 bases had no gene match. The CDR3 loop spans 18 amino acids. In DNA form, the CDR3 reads TGTGCCAGCAGCGCGACTAGCGGGGAGGGGTTTAGGACAGATACGCAGTATTTT. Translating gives CASSATSGEGFRTDTQYF.

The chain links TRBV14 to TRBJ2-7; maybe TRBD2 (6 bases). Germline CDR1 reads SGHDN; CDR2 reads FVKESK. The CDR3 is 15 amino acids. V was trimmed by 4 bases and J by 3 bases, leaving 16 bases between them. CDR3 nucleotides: TGTGCCAGCAGCCCCGGTACTAGCTGGGGCTACGAGCAGTACTTC. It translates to CASSPGTSWGYEQYF.

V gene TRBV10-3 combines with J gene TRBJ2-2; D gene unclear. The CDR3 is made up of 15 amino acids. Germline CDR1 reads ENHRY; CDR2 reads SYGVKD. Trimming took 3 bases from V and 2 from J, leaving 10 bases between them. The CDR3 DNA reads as TGTGCCATCAGTGAAATTGAGTCTAACACCGGGGAGCTGTTTTTT. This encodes CAISEIESNTGELFF.

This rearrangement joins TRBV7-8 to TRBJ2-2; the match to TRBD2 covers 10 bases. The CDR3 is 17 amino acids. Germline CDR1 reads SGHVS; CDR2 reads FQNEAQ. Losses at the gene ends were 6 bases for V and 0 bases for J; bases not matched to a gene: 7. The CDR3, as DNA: TGTGCCAGCAGGCCCATAGCGGGAGGCCCGAACACCGGGGAGCTGTTTTTT. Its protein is CASRPIAGGPNTGELFF.

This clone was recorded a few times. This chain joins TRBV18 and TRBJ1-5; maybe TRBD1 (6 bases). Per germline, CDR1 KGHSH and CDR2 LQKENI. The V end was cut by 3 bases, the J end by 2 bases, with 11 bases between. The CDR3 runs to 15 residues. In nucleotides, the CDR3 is TGTGCCAGCTCACCCGAGGGGGTAGGCAATCAGCCCCAGCATTTT. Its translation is CASSPEGVGNQPQHF.

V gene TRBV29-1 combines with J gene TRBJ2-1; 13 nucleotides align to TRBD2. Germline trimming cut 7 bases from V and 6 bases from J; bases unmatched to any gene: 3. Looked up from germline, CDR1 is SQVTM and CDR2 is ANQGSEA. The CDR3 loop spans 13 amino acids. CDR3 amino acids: CSGRLAGGNEQFF. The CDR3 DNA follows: TGCAGCGGGAGACTAGCGGGAGGCAATGAGCAGTTCTTC.